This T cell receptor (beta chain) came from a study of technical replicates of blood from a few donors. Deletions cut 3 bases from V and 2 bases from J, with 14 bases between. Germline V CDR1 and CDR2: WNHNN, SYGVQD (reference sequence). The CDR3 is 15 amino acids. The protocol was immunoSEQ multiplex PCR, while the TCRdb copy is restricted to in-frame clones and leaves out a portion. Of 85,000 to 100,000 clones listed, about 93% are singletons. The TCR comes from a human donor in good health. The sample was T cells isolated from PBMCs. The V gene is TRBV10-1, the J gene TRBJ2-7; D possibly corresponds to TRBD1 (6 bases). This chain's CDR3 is CASSDRGGATYEQYF. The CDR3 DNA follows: TGCGCCAGCAGTGACCGAGGGGGAGCCACCTACGAGCAGTACTTC.